Shown below are 15 T cell receptor beta chains from a single sample sequenced in a study of T cells in Graves' hyperthyroidism and ophthalmopathy. TCR beta CDR3 regions were amplified from RNA transcripts. Researchers ran a first-round RT-PCR on the TCR CDR3 using the HTBI primer set. Each CDR3 protein gets one entry after TCRdb re-called the multiplex PCR reads with MiXCR. The profile shows 730,000 or so distinct CDR3 sequences, under 20% of them singletons. The specimen was blood. The origin of the receptors is a woman between 45 and 65 years old with Graves' hyperthyroidism that later progressed to Graves' ophthalmopathy.

This chain joins TRBV11-2 and TRBJ2-5, with 12 bases that match TRBD2. The CDR3 is 15 amino acids. The germline V gene has CDR1 SGHAT and CDR2 FQNNGV. V was clipped by 5 bases and J by 4 bases; unmatched bases: 5. Written as DNA, the CDR3 is TGTGCCAGCAGCGCGAGACTAGCGGGGGTAGAGACCCAGTACTTC. It is translated as CASSARLAGVETQYF.

The chain uses TRBV11-3 and TRBJ1-4; TRBD1 aligns across 10 bases. V lost 5 bases to trimming and J lost 7 bases; unmatched junction nucleotides: 7. The CDR3 has 15 amino acids. The germline V gene has CDR1 SGHNT and CDR2 YENEEA. In nucleotides, the CDR3 is TGTGCCAGCAGCCTAAGGACAGGGGGAAGTGAAAAACTGTTTTTT. This sequence encodes CASSLRTGGSEKLFF.

The rearrangement links TRBV5-1 to TRBJ2-1; TRBD1 matches at 9 bases. Germline V gene lookup returns CDR1 SGHRS and CDR2 YFSETQ. The CDR3 is 15 residues long. Unmatched junction bases numbered 9, after V lost 4 bases and J lost 7 bases. The CDR3 sequence is CASSPMTGGGNEQFF. The CDR3 DNA reads TGCGCCAGCAGCCCAATGACAGGGGGTGGGAATGAGCAGTTCTTC.

The chain recombines TRBV29-1 with TRBJ2-1; no clear D. Per the germline V gene, CDR1 is SQVTM and CDR2 is ANQGSEA. This CDR3 comprises 15 residues. V lost 1 base and J lost 4, with 14 bases in between. The chain's CDR3 is CSVEGLFKTYNEQFF. CDR3 sequence (DNA): TGCAGCGTTGAAGGGCTCTTCAAAACATACAATGAGCAGTTCTTC.

Here the CDR3 DNA reads TGTGCCAGCAGCCAAGACCCTAGGAGGGTGATAGGAAACACCATATATTTT. It translates to CASSQDPRRVIGNTIYF. J is TRBJ1-3 and V is TRBV3-1; no firm D call. Germline V lookup: CDR1 LGHDT, CDR2 YNNKEL (reference sequence). V lost 0 bases, J lost 4 bases, and 16 bases lay in between. The CDR3 loop spans 17 amino acids.

This chain uses TRBV12-3 or TRBV12-4 with TRBJ1-6, with 7 bases aligning to TRBD1. This CDR3 is built from 16 residues. V lost 3 bases and J lost 10; bases outside the gene matches: 12. The CDR3 protein is CASSFIVGQARSPLHF. For the CDR3, the DNA is TGTGCCAGCAGTTTTATTGTCGGACAGGCTAGGTCACCCCTCCACTTT.

The chain links TRBV9 to TRBJ2-1, with TRBD1 identical over 7 bases. V lost 0 bases to trimming and J lost 7 bases; unmatched junction nucleotides: 7. Looked up from germline, CDR1 is SGDLS and CDR2 is YYNGEE. The CDR3 is 15 amino acids. The CDR3 region has the DNA TGTGCCAGCAGCGTAGCTACAGGCAGGGGGAATGAGCAGTTCTTC. Protein product: CASSVATGRGNEQFF.

The gene calls are TRBV20-1 and TRBJ2-5; a weak D match, TRBD2 (6 bases). CDR1 and CDR2 (germline): DFQATT, SNEGSKA (reference sequence). The V end lost 6 bases, the J end lost 3 bases, and 14 bases lay between the germline ends. The CDR3 extends over 13 amino acids. DNA of the CDR3: TGCAGTGCGGACCGGGACTCTAAAGAGACCCAGTACTTC. Residues: CSADRDSKETQYF.

This clonotype was observed a handful of times. V and J are TRBV6-1 and TRBJ2-1; 8 bases are a match to TRBD1. The CDR3 runs 17 residues. CDR1 and CDR2 (germline): MNHNS, SASEGT. J gave up 1 base and V 5 bases, and 10 bases lay outside the gene matches. The DNA of the CDR3 is TGTGCCAGCAGTTCCCGACGGACAGGGAGATCCTACAATGAGCAGTTCTTC. Its translation: CASSSRRTGRSYNEQFF.

This clonotype was recorded at least ten times. The chain is built from TRBV10-3 and TRBJ2-7, with a tentative D call TRBD1 (6 bases). Germline lookup yields CDR1 ENHRY and CDR2 SYGVKD. Trimming removed 4 bases from V and 2 bases from J, with 15 bases in between. This CDR3 comprises 15 residues. CDR3 region: CAISVGQGPAYEQYF. The CDR3 region has the DNA TGTGCCATCAGTGTTGGGCAGGGGCCAGCCTACGAGCAGTACTTC.

This clonotype has ten or more counts. In DNA, the CDR3 is TGTGCCTGGACAAGGACAGGGGACCGGAATCAGCCCCAGCATTTT. Translated, it gives CAWTRTGDRNQPQHF. This chain uses TRBV30 with TRBJ1-5; 9 nucleotides align to TRBD1. Unmatched junction bases numbered 8, after V lost 4 bases and J lost 4 bases. CDR1 and CDR2 from the germline V gene are GTSNPN and SVGIG (reference sequence). This CDR3 is 15 amino acids long. The full variable domain, completed using reference TRBV30 and TRBJ1-5, is SQTIHQWPATLVQPVGSPLSLECTVEGTSNPNLYWYRQAAGRGLQLLFYSVGIGQISSEVPQNLSASRPQDRQFILSSKKLLLSDSGFYLCAWTRTGDRNQPQHFGDGTRLSIL.

This clonotype was observed at least ten times. The J gene is TRBJ2-5, the V gene TRBV7-9; 8 bases line up with TRBD2. The junction had 9 bases not matched to a gene; V was cut back by 4 bases and J by 2 bases. CDR1 and CDR2 from the germline V gene are SEHNR and FQNEAQ (reference sequence). This CDR3 has 16 residues. CDR3 sequence: CASSSWASGPQETQYF. The CDR3 DNA reads as TGTGCCAGCAGCTCTTGGGCTAGCGGGCCTCAAGAGACCCAGTACTTC.

The table lists this clonotype with many counts. The chain couples TRBV28 to TRBJ1-2; possible D gene TRBD1, 5 bases. CDR1 MDHEN and CDR2 SYDVKM come from the germline V gene. The CDR3 runs to 14 residues. V lost 7 bases and J 4 bases, leaving 16 bases between the germline ends. This CDR3 reads CASTLGSQGYGYTF. CDR3 in DNA: TGTGCCAGCACCCTGGGCAGCCAGGGCTATGGCTACACCTTC.

This clonotype was seen only a few times. For the CDR3, the DNA is TGTGCCAGCAGCCAAGACCCGGGCAGGGGGGGGGAAAAACTGTTTTTT. The encoded protein is CASSQDPGRGGEKLFF. The chain uses TRBV3-1 and TRBJ1-4; TRBD1 matches at 7 bases. Per germline, CDR1 LGHDT and CDR2 YNNKEL (reference sequence). Unmatched junction bases numbered 9, after V lost 0 bases and J lost 8 bases. This CDR3 contains 16 residues.

The chain employs TRBV6-2 or TRBV6-3 and TRBJ2-3; TRBD1 matches at 9 bases. The CDR3 consists of 15 residues. V dropped 5 bases and J dropped 4; count of bases not matched to a gene: 7. Germline V gene data show CDR1 as MNHEY and CDR2 as SVGEGT. This CDR3 is CASSVRDRVPDTQYF. The CDR3 DNA follows: TGTGCCAGCAGTGTCCGGGACAGGGTTCCAGATACGCAGTATTTT.